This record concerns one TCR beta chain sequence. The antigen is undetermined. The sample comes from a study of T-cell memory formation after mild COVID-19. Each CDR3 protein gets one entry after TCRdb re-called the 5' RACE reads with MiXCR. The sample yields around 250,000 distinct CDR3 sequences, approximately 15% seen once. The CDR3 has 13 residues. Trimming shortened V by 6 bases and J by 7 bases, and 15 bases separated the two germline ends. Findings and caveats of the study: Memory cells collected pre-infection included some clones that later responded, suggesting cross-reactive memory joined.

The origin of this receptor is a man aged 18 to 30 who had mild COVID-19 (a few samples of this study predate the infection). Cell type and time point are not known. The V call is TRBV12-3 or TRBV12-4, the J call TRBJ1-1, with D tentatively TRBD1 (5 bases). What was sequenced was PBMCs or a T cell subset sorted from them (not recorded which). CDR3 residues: CASSRDSKFEAFF. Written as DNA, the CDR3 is TGTGCCAGCAGCCGTGACAGCAAATTTGAAGCTTTCTTT.